The rows below give T cell receptor beta chains drawn from one sample of a study of CD8 T cells in ankylosing spondylitis. TCRdb reprocessed the 5' RACE reads with MiXCR, giving one entry per CDR3 protein. Here the sample spans a few hundred thousand distinct CDR3 sequences, 15% to 20% being singletons. The sample was blood, either unsorted or a sorted T cell fraction (not recorded which). The receptors were gathered from a male donor with ankylosing spondylitis or in good health (not recorded which). Both conserved end residues are part of each CDR3. D genes are given only for firm matches. For some rows the clone size is stated as once, few or many, or as a class when expanded; others skip it.

many,TRBV3-1,TRBD2,CASSQRVAGIYEQYF
.,TRBV14,.,CASSPGWGYEQYF
few,TRBV12-3/TRBV12-4,.,CASSLGTPVKQYF
once,TRBV5-1,TRBD2,CASSGGLAGGPGGEQYF
few,TRBV27,.,CASSLFPGTEKNIQYF
many,TRBV12-3/TRBV12-4,TRBD1,CASSFRPDRVGNEKLFF
.,TRBV21-1,.,CASSNGKNGTHYEQYF
.,TRBV12-3/TRBV12-4,.,CASPPKWANTGELFF
few,TRBV6-5,TRBD1,CASSSSWTGEYGTEAFF
few,TRBV2,.,CASRKGAGQGPYEQYF
few,TRBV7-9,TRBD1,CASSSLTGGQNTEAFF
few,TRBV7-8,TRBD2,CASSPWTSGYTDTQYF
many,TRBV5-1,.,CASSFERVKYNEQFF
few,TRBV12-5,TRBD1,CASAQIQGAQETQYF
few,TRBV6-2/TRBV6-3,.,CASWWGSTDTQYF
few,TRBV7-2,TRBD2,CASSLKGLGGDEQFF
few,TRBV7-2,.,CASSLIVGRETQYF
.,TRBV4-2,TRBD1,CASSQEAGQGGTGELFF
many,TRBV20-1,TRBD2,CSARGGSDTGELFF
few,TRBV5-5,.,CASSFETPYNEQFF
.,TRBV12-3/TRBV12-4,.,CASRRGGNEQFF
few,TRBV3-1,.,CASSQDLGPGELFF
.,TRBV7-9,.,CASSLYGSSTYEQYF
.,TRBV25-1,TRBD2,CASSESFGLAGQETQYF